The entry below gives a single T cell receptor beta chain sequence along with its context. The data were taken from a study of blood T cell repertoires in COVID-19. About the research overall: The origin of the acute and convalescent COVID-19 samples was the United States, Italy and Spain. PBMCs, B-cell-depleted T cells, or T cells were the source of the cDNA or gDNA that made up the material.

Clones were read by immunoSEQ multiplex PCR, and TCRdb kept only the in-frame ones, dropping some. The table shows some 64,000 clones, with 88% occurring only once. This CDR3 is 15 amino acids long. Germline trimming cut 5 bases from V and 7 bases from J; bases unmatched to any gene: 12. CDR1 is LNHDA and CDR2 is SQIVND in the germline V gene (reference sequence). Sequenced sample: peripheral blood. The chain uses TRBV19 and TRBJ2-7, with 9 bases identical to TRBD1. The sequence was collected from a man aged 45-65 years with active COVID-19. The CDR3 reads CASSEPGTGILEQYF. The CDR3 DNA follows: TGTGCCAGTAGTGAACCCGGGACAGGGATACTGGAGCAGTACTTC.